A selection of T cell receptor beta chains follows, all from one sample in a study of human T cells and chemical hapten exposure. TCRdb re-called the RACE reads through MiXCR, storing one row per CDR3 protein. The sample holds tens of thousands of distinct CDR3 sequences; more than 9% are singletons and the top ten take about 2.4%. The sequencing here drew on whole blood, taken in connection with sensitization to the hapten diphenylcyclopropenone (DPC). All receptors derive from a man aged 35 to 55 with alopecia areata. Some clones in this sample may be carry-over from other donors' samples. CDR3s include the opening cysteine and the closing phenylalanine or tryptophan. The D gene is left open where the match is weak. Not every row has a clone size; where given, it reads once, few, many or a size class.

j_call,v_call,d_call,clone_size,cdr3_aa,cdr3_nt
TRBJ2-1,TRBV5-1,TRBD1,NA,CASSLVDRVDNEQFF,TGCGCCAGCAGCTTGGTGGACAGGGTGGACAATGAGCAGTTCTTC
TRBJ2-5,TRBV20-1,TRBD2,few,CSARKPGLGLQETQYF,TGCAGTGCTAGAAAACCGGGACTAGGCCTCCAAGAGACCCAGTACTTC
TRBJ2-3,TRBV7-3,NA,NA,CASSLSLAGSTDTQYF,TGTGCCAGCAGCTTATCACTAGCAGGTAGCACAGATACGCAGTATTTT
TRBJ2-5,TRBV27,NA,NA,CASGMSRLQETQYF,TGTGCCAGCGGTATGTCGCGGTTACAAGAGACCCAGTACTTC
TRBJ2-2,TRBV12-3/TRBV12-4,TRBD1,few,CASSSWTGGFVGELFF,TGTGCCAGCAGTTCTTGGACAGGGGGATTCGTCGGGGAGCTGTTTTTT
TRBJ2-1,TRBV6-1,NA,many,CASSEELHSGEQFF,TGTGCCAGCAGTGAAGAACTCCATAGTGGTGAGCAGTTCTTC
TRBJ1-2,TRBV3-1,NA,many,CASSQGGTFYGYTF,TGTGCCAGCAGCCAAGGTGGCACCTTCTATGGCTACACCTTC
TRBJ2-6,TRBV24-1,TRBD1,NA,CATSDSDRVGANVLTF,TGTGCCACCAGTGATTCCGACAGGGTTGGGGCCAACGTCCTGACTTTC
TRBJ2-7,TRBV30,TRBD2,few,CAWCQPGLAAYEQYF,TGTGCCTGGTGCCAACCGGGACTAGCAGCCTACGAGCAGTACTTC
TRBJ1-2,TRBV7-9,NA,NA,CASSLESYGYTF,TGTGCCAGCAGCTTAGAATCCTATGGCTACACCTTC
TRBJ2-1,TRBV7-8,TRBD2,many,CASSPRGGGLRNEQFF,TGTGCCAGCAGCCCGCGCGGGGGGGGACTCCGAAATGAGCAGTTCTTC
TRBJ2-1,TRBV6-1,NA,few,CASSEKGGHDEQFF,TGTGCCAGCAGTGAAAAGGGAGGCCATGATGAGCAGTTCTTC
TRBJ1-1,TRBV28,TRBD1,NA,CASSFDRVVTEAFF,TGTGCCAGCAGTTTCGACAGGGTGGTGACTGAAGCTTTCTTT
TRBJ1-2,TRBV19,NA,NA,CASTRTAYGYTF,TGTGCCAGTACTAGGACAGCGTATGGCTACACCTTC
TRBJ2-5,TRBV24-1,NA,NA,CATSYGGDQETQYF,TGTGCCACCAGTTACGGGGGAGACCAAGAGACCCAGTACTTC
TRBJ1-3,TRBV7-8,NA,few,CASSPRTGNTIYF,TGTGCCAGCAGCCCTAGGACGGGAAACACCATATATTTT
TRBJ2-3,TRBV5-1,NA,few,CASSLLAEGNTQYF,TGCGCCAGCAGCTTACTAGCAGAAGGAAATACGCAGTATTTT
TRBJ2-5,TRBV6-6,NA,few,CASGGGGGETQYF,TGTGCCAGCGGCGGAGGGGGCGGGGAGACCCAGTACTTC
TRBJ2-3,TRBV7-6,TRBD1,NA,CASSFQRQGSTDTQYF,TGTGCCAGCAGCTTTCAAAGACAGGGAAGCACAGATACGCAGTATTTT
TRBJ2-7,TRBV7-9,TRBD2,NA,CASSPWGTSGTSYEQYF,TGTGCCAGCAGCCCATGGGGAACTAGCGGGACCTCCTACGAGCAGTACTTC
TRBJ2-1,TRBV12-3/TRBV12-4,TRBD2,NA,CASSFSGRGNEQFF,TGTGCCAGCAGTTTCAGCGGGAGGGGTAATGAGCAGTTCTTC
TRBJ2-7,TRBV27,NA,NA,CASTTRDPTVHPQYF,TGTGCCAGCACCACCCGGGACCCAACCGTCCATCCGCAGTACTTC
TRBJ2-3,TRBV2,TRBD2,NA,CASSPAGTSVYF,TGTGCCAGCAGTCCCGCCGGGACTAGCGTGTATTTT
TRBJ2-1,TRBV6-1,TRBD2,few,CASSYLGAGGDYEQFF,TGTGCCAGCAGCTATCTGGGAGCGGGAGGAGACTATGAGCAGTTCTTC
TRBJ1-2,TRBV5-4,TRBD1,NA,CASSPTGTGDGYTF,TGTGCCAGCAGCCCCACCGGGACAGGGGATGGCTACACCTTC
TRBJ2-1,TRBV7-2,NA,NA,CASSQRDRDSQFF,TGTGCCAGCAGCCAAAGGGACCGGGACTCTCAGTTCTTC
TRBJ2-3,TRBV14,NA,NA,CAGRKSAASSDTQYF,TGTGCCGGTAGGAAGTCGGCCGCGAGTTCTGATACGCAGTATTTT
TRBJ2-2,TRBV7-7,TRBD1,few,CASSPGTGNTGELFF,TGTGCTAGCAGTCCAGGGACAGGGAACACCGGGGAGCTGTTTTTT
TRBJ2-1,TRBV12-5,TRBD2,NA,CASGSGGSYPFF,TGTGCTAGTGGTTCTGGCGGGAGTTATCCGTTCTTC
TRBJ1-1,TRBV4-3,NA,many,CASSQGTPGVTEAFF,TGCGCCAGCAGCCAAGGCACCCCCGGAGTCACTGAAGCTTTCTTT
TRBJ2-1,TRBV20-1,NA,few,CSASLGREQFF,TGCAGTGCTAGTTTAGGCAGGGAGCAGTTCTTC
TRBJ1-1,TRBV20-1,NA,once,CSARLDSNTEAFF,TGCAGTGCTAGACTGGACAGCAACACTGAAGCTTTCTTT
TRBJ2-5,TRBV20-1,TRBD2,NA,CSAPKAGAVQETQYF,TGCAGTGCTCCCAAAGCGGGAGCGGTACAAGAGACCCAGTACTTC
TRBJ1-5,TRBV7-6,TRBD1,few,CASSLGQGAGQPQNF,TGTGCCAGCAGCTTAGGACAGGGGGCGGGTCAGCCCCAGAATTTT
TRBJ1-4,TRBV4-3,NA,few,CASSQDSVTTNEKLFF,TGCGCCAGCAGCCAAGATTCGGTTACAACTAATGAAAAACTGTTTTTT
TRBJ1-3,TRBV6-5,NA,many,CASSKIAGATAGNTIYF,TGTGCCAGCAGTAAGATCGCCGGGGCTACGGCAGGAAACACCATATATTTT
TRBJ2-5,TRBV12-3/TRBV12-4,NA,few,CASSLIEETQYF,TGTGCCAGCAGTTTAATAGAAGAGACCCAGTACTTC
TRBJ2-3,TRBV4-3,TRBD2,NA,CASSQESLAGNTDTQYF,TGTGCCAGCAGCCAAGAAAGTCTAGCGGGAAACACAGATACGCAGTATTTT
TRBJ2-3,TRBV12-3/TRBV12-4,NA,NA,CASSFGRFTDTQYF,TGTGCCAGCAGTTTTGGCAGGTTCACAGATACGCAGTATTTT
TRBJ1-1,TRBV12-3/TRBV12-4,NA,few,CASSWTDVDQAFF,TGTGCCAGCAGTTGGACGGACGTCGACCAAGCTTTCTTT
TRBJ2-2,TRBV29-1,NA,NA,CSVVPTVNTGELFF,TGCAGCGTTGTTCCGACAGTGAACACCGGGGAGCTGTTTTTT
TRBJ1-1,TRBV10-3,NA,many,CAISGGGPLLNTEAFF,TGTGCCATCAGTGGGGGGGGCCCGCTACTGAACACTGAAGCTTTCTTT
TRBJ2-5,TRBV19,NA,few,CASSIGGRETQYF,TGTGCCAGTAGTATTGGGGGTCGAGAGACCCAGTACTTC
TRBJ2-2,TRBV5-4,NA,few,CASSLGGRTTGELFF,TGTGCCAGCAGCTTGGGGGGGCGCACCACCGGGGAGCTGTTTTTT
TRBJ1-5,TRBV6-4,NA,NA,CASSVDMGQPQHF,TGTGCCAGCAGTGTAGACATGGGTCAGCCCCAGCATTTT
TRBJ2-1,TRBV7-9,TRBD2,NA,CASSLGGGLAEEQFF,TGTGCCAGCAGCTTGGGGGGGGGACTAGCAGAAGAGCAGTTCTTC
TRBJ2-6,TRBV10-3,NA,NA,CAISAGGNSGANVLTF,TGTGCCATCAGTGCAGGTGGCAACTCTGGGGCCAACGTCCTGACTTTC
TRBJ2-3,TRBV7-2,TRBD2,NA,CASSGGGAGGADTQYF,TGTGCCAGCAGCGGAGGCGGCGCGGGAGGTGCAGATACGCAGTATTTT
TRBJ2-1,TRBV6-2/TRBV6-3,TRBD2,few,CASSYEGLAGGLPYNEQFF,TGTGCCAGCAGTTACGAGGGACTAGCGGGAGGCCTACCCTACAATGAGCAGTTCTTC
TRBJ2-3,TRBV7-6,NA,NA,CASSKGSSTDTQYF,TGTGCCAGTTCAAAAGGTTCTAGCACAGATACGCAGTATTTT
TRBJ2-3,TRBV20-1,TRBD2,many,CSAITGTSGTDTQYF,TGCAGTGCTATTACCGGGACTAGCGGCACAGATACGCAGTATTTT
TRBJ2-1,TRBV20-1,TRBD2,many,CSAVHPQRGTPRNEQFF,TGCAGTGCAGTGCATCCTCAGCGGGGAACCCCCCGAAATGAGCAGTTCTTC
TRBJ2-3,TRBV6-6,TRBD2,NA,CASSYSFSGRQRTQYF,TGTGCCAGCAGTTACTCTTTTAGCGGGAGGCAACGTACGCAGTATTTT
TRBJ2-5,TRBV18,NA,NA,CASSIRDQETQYF,TGTGCCAGCTCGATCAGGGATCAAGAGACCCAGTACTTC
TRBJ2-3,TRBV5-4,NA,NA,CASSPGPGADTQYF,TGTGCCAGCAGCCCAGGACCAGGAGCAGATACGCAGTATTTT
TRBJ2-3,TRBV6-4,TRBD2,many,CASSDRAGGGTDTQYF,TGTGCCAGCAGTGACCGAGCGGGAGGGGGCACAGATACGCAGTATTTT